This T cell receptor (beta chain) derives from a study of blood T cell repertoires in COVID-19. Background on the study: The origin of the acute and convalescent COVID-19 samples was the United States, Italy and Spain.

The germline V and J ends were trimmed by 4 bases and 0 bases, with 6 bases remaining between them. This CDR3 has 13 amino acids. The germline gives CDR1 MGHDK, CDR2 SYGVNS. Original analysis: Nucleated cell number was recorded as an estimate derived from reference gene primer amplification. Generated by immunoSEQ multiplex PCR, the TCRdb table keeps only in-frame clones and is missing some. The V and J calls and the clone size are those of that table, but D and trimming were determined from the DNA. The sample includes roughly 330,000 clones, around four fifths seen only once; the top ten take 1.2%.

Specimen: peripheral blood. The genes are TRBV25-1 and TRBJ1-2; D is ambiguous. This receptor was obtained from a woman aged 45-65 years with acute or convalescent COVID-19. The CDR3 DNA follows: TGTGCCAGCAGTGCACAGCCTAACTATGGCTACACCTTC. Encoded protein: CASSAQPNYGYTF.